One and the same sample provided the 9 T cell receptor beta chains below, sequenced in a study of OX40 agonist ivuxolimab in advanced cancers. Clones were sequenced by immunoSEQ multiplex PCR, and TCRdb holds only the in-frame ones, with some missing. The table lists 70,000 to 95,000 clones, approximately 91% of them singletons. The sample here was CD4+ or CD8+ T cells sorted from blood, taken in a trial of the OX40 agonist ivuxolimab. The receptor set was obtained from an adult with an advanced solid tumor such as melanoma, head and neck, liver or kidney cancer.

The chain uses TRBV11-3 and TRBJ2-1, with D perhaps TRBD2 (5 bases). Deletions cut 3 bases from V and 6 bases from J, with 21 bases between. The CDR3 has 17 amino acids. Germline lookup yields CDR1 SGHNT and CDR2 YENEEA. The CDR3 loop is CASSLGDLGDPRNEQFF. CDR3 coding DNA: TGTGCCAGCAGCTTGGGAGATCTAGGAGACCCACGCAATGAGCAGTTCTTC. The entire variable domain, with the rest obtained from reference TRBV11-3 and TRBJ2-1, is as follows: EAGVVQSPRYKIIEKKQPVAFWCNPISGHNTLYWYLQNLGQGPELLIRYENEEAVDDSQLPKDRFSAERLKGVDSTLKIQPAELGDSAVYLCASSLGDLGDPRNEQFFGPGTRLTVL.

This clone was detected only once. This chain uses TRBV7-2 with TRBJ2-7; possible D gene TRBD2, 5 bases. Germline V gene lookup returns CDR1 SGHTA and CDR2 FQGNSA. The CDR3 length is 13 residues. Trimming removed 1 base from V and 7 bases from J, with 11 bases in between. The CDR3 DNA reads as TGTGCCAGCAGCTTAGGGGTTTCGGGGGAGCAGTACTTC. This translates into CASSLGVSGEQYF.

The chain links TRBV5-1 to TRBJ1-1; D is ambiguous. CDR1 and CDR2 from the germline V gene are SGHRS and YFSETQ. The V end lost 2 bases, the J end lost 4 bases, and 9 bases lay between the germline ends. The CDR3 loop spans 13 amino acids. The CDR3 spells CASSLQSGTEAFF. As DNA, the CDR3 is TGCGCCAGCAGCTTACAGAGTGGCACTGAAGCTTTCTTT.

This chain uses TRBV27 with TRBJ2-2; the D gene is possibly TRBD1 (6 bases). V gave up 5 bases and J gave up 6 bases, with 19 bases separating them. The CDR3 is made up of 16 amino acids. Germline CDR1 and CDR2: MNHEY and SMNVEV (reference sequence). The CDR3 is CASSPMGAVQAGELFF. The CDR3 DNA reads as TGTGCCAGCAGTCCTATGGGGGCAGTACAGGCCGGGGAGCTGTTTTTT.

This clone appeared once. This chain connects TRBV27 to TRBJ2-2, with 10 bases aligning to TRBD2. With 10 bases clipped from V and 8 bases from J, the junction kept 13 bases outside the gene matches. The CDR3 has 15 residues. Germline CDR1 MNHEY, CDR2 SMNVEV (reference sequence). The CDR3 is CATSLASGSAGELFF. The DNA for the CDR3 is TGTGCCACCTCCCTGGCTAGCGGGAGTGCTGGGGAGCTGTTTTTT.

The chain is built from TRBV4-3 and TRBJ2-7; 16 bases line up with TRBD2. CDR3 length: 18 amino acids. V was pared by 4 bases and J by 4 bases, with 10 bases of the junction left unmatched. Germline CDR1 and CDR2: LGHNA and YSLEER. The chain's CDR3 is CASSRRGLAGGPVYEQYF. The CDR3 coding sequence is TGCGCCAGCAGCCGGAGGGGACTAGCGGGAGGGCCGGTTTACGAGCAGTACTTC.

This chain connects TRBV6-5 to TRBJ2-1; weak D call: TRBD2 (6 bases). Germline V lookup: CDR1 MNHEY, CDR2 SVGAGI. CDR3 length equals 15 residues. The V end lost 6 bases, the J end lost 7 bases, and 19 bases lay between the germline ends. In DNA form, the CDR3 reads TGTGCCAGCAGACCTCCGGGGGTCGGAGAGAATGAGCAGTTCTTC. This translates into CASRPPGVGENEQFF.

The genes are TRBV27 and TRBJ1-4, with D unresolved. The germline gives CDR1 MNHEY, CDR2 SMNVEV (reference sequence). V lost 5 bases, J lost 8 bases, and 9 bases lay in between. The CDR3 runs 12 residues. CDR3 sequence: CASSPAGEKLFF. CDR3 in DNA: TGTGCCAGCAGTCCTGCGGGGGAAAAACTGTTTTTT.

V is TRBV30 and J is TRBJ2-7; perhaps TRBD2 as D (5 bases). The CDR3 is 12 amino acids. Germline lookup yields CDR1 GTSNPN and CDR2 SVGIG (reference sequence). V lost 1 base and J lost 6, with 10 bases in between. CDR3 sequence reads: CAWSDGDSEQYF. CDR3 DNA: TGTGCCTGGAGTGACGGGGATAGCGAGCAGTACTTC. Full variable domain (missing parts from reference TRBV30 and TRBJ2-7): SQTIHQWPATLVQPVGSPLSLECTVEGTSNPNLYWYRQAAGRGLQLLFYSVGIGQISSEVPQNLSASRPQDRQFILSSKKLLLSDSGFYLCAWSDGDSEQYFGPGTRLTVT.